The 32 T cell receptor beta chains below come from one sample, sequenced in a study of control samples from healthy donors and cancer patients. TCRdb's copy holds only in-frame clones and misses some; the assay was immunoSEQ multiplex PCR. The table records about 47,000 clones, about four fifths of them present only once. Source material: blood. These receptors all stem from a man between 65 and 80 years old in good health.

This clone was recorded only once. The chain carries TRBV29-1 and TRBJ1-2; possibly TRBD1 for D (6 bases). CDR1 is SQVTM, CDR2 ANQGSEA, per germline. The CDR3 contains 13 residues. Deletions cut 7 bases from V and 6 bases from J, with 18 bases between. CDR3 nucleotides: TGCAGCGCCTCGGGGGGGGCAGGCGATGGCTACACCTTC. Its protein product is CSASGGAGDGYTF. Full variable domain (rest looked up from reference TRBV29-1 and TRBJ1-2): SAVISQKPSRDICQRGTSLTIQCQVDSQVTMMFWYRQQPGQSLTLIATANQGSEATYESGFVIDKFPISRPNLTFSTLTVSNMSPEDSSIYLCSASGGAGDGYTFGSGTRLTVV.

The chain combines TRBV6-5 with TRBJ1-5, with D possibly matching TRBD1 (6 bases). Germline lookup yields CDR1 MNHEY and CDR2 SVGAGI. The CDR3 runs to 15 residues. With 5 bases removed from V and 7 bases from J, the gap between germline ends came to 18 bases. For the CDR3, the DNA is TGTGCCAGCAGTCTAGGGACATCGACCGACCAGCCCCAGCATTTT. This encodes CASSLGTSTDQPQHF.

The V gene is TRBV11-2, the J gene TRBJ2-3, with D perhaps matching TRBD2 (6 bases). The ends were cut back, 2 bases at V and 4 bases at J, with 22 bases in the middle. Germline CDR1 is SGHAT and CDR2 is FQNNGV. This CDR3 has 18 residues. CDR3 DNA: TGTGCCAGCAGCTTACTGGGACTTCAGTCGTCTGACTCAGATACGCAGTATTTT. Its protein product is CASSLLGLQSSDSDTQYF.

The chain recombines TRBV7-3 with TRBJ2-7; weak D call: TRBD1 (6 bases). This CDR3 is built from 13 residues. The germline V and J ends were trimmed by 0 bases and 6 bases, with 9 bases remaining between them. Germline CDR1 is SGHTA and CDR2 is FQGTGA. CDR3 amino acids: CASSLTGQTEQYF. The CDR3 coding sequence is TGTGCCAGCAGCTTAACCGGACAGACCGAGCAGTACTTC.

The CDR3 region is CASSFRRTSGDSYNEQFF. CDR3 DNA: TGTGCCAGCAGTTTTAGGAGGACTAGCGGAGACTCCTACAATGAGCAGTTCTTC. The chain has TRBV27 and TRBJ2-1; 10 bases are a match to TRBD2. CDR3 length: 18 residues. The J segment lost 0 bases and the V segment lost 3 bases, leaving 8 bases of the junction unmatched. Germline CDR1 is MNHEY and CDR2 is SMNVEV (reference sequence).

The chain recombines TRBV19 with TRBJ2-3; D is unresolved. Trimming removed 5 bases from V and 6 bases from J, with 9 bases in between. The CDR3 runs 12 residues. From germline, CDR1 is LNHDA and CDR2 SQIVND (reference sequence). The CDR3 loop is CASSAPLDTQYF. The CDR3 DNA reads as TGTGCCAGTAGTGCCCCATTGGATACGCAGTATTTT.

The CDR3 region has the DNA TGTGCCAGCAGTAGGACAGGAACAAGCTACGAGCAGTACTTC. This sequence encodes CASSRTGTSYEQYF. The rearrangement joins TRBV6-5 to TRBJ2-7; 7 bases are shared with TRBD1. The ends lost 5 bases at V and 3 bases at J; junction bases unmatched: 7. CDR3 length: 14 amino acids. Germline CDR1 is MNHEY and CDR2 is SVGAGI.

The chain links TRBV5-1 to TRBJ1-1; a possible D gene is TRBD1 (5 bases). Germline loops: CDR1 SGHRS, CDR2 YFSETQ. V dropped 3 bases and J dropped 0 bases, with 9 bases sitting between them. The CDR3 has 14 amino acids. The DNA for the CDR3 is TGCGCCAGCAGCTCGACAGATTTGAACACTGAAGCTTTCTTT. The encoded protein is CASSSTDLNTEAFF.

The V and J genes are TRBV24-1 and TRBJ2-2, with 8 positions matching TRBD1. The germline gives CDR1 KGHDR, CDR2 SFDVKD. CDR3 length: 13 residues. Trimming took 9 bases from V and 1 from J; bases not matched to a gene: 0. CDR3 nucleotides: TGTGCCACCGGGACAGGGAACACCGGGGAGCTGTTTTTT. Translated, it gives CATGTGNTGELFF.

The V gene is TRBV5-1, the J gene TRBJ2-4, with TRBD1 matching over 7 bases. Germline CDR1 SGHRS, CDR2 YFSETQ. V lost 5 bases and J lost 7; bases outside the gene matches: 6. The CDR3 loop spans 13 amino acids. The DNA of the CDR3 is TGCGCCAGCAGGGAGACAGGGAGTAACATTCAGTACTTC. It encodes CASRETGSNIQYF. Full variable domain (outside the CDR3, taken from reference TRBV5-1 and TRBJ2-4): KAGVTQTPRYLIKTRGQQVTLSCSPISGHRSVSWYQQTPGQGLQFLFEYFSETQRNKGNFPGRFSGRQFSNSRSEMNVSTLELGDSALYLCASRETGSNIQYFGAGTRLSVL.

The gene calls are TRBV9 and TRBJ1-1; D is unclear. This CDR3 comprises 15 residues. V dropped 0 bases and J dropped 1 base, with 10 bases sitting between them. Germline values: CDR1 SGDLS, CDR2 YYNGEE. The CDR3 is CASSVGRAENTEAFF. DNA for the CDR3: TGTGCCAGCAGCGTAGGAAGGGCCGAGAACACTGAAGCTTTCTTT. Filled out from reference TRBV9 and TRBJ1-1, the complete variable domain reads DSGVTQTPKHLITATGQRVTLRCSPRSGDLSVYWYQQSLDQGLQFLIQYYNGEERAKGNILERFSAQQFPDLHSELNLSSLELGDSALYFCASSVGRAENTEAFFGQGTRLTVV.

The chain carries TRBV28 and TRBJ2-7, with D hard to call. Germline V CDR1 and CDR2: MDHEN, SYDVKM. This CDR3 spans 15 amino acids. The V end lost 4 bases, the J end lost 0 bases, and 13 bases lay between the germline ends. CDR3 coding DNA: TGTGCCAGCAGTTCCCTGGACGGCACCTCCTACGAGCAGTACTTC. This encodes CASSSLDGTSYEQYF.

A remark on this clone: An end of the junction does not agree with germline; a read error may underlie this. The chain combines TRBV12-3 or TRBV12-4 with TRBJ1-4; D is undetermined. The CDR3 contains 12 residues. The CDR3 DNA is TGTGCCAGCAGTGAATCCTTGACCGGCCTACTTTTT. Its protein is CASSESLTGLLF.

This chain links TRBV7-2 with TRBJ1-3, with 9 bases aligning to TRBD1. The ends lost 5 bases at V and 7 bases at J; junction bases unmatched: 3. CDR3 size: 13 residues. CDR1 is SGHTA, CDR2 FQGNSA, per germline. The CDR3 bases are TGTGCCAGCAGCCCGGACAGGGGTAACACCATATATTTT. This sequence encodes CASSPDRGNTIYF.

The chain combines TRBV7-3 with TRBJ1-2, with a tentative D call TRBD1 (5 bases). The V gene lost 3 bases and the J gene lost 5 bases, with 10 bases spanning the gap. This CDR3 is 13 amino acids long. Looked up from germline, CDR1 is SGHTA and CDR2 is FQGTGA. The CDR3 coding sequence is TGTGCCAGCAGCTTCCGGGGGGGATATGGCTACACCTTC. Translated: CASSFRGGYGYTF.

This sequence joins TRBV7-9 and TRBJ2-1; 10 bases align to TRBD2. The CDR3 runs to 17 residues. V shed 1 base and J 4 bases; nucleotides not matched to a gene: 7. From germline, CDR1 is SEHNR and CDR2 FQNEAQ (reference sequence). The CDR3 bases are TGTGCCAGCAGCTTAGTAGGAACTAGCGGGAAGTACAATGAGCAGTTCTTC. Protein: CASSLVGTSGKYNEQFF.

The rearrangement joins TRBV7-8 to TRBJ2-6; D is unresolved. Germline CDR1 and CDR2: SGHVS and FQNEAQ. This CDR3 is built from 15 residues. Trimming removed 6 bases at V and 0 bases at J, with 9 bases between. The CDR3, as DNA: TGTGCCAGCAGAACGGATGGCTCTGGGGCCAACGTCCTGACTTTC. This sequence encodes CASRTDGSGANVLTF.

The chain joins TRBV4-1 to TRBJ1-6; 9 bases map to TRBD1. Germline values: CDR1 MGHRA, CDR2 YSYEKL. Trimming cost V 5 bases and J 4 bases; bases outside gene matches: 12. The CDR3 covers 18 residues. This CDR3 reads CASSYRDRVGVYNSPLHF. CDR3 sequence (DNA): TGCGCCAGCAGCTACCGGGACAGGGTTGGGGTTTATAATTCACCCCTCCACTTT.

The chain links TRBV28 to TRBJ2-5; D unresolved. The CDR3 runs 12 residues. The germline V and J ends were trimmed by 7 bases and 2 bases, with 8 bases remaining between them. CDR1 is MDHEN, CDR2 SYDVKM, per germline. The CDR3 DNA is TGTGCCAGCAAACTACCTCAAGAGACCCAGTACTTC. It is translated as CASKLPQETQYF.

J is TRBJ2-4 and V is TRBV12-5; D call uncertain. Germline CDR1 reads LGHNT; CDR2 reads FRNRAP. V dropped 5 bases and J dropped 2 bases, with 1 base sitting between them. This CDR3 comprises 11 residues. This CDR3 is CASGPKNIQYF. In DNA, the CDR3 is TGTGCTAGTGGTCCCAAAAACATTCAGTACTTC.

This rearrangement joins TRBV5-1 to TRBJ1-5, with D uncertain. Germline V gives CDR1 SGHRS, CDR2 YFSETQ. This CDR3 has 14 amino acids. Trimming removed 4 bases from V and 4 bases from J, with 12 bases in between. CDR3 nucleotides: TGCGCCAGCAGCACCGGACTACTAAATCAGCCCCAGCATTTT. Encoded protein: CASSTGLLNQPQHF. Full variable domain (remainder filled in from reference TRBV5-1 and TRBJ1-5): KAGVTQTPRYLIKTRGQQVTLSCSPISGHRSVSWYQQTPGQGLQFLFEYFSETQRNKGNFPGRFSGRQFSNSRSEMNVSTLELGDSALYLCASSTGLLNQPQHFGDGTRLSIL.

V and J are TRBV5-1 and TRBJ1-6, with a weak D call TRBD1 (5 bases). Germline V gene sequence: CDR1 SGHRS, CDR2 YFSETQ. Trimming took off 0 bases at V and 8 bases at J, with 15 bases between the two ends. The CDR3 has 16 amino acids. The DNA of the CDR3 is TGCGCCAGCAGCTTGGGAGGACTCCTGGGGGATTCACCCCTCCACTTT. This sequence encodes CASSLGGLLGDSPLHF. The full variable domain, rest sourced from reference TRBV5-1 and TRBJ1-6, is KAGVTQTPRYLIKTRGQQVTLSCSPISGHRSVSWYQQTPGQGLQFLFEYFSETQRNKGNFPGRFSGRQFSNSRSEMNVSTLELGDSALYLCASSLGGLLGDSPLHFGNGTRLTVT.

CDR3 amino acids: CAWSDNRGTEAFF. In DNA form, the CDR3 reads TGTGCCTGGAGTGATAACAGGGGTACTGAAGCTTTCTTT. The V gene is TRBV30, the J gene TRBJ1-1; TRBD1 matches 7 bases. Trimming removed 1 base from V and 5 bases from J; junction bases left unmatched: 4. The CDR3 contains 13 residues. The germline V gene has CDR1 GTSNPN and CDR2 SVGIG (reference sequence).

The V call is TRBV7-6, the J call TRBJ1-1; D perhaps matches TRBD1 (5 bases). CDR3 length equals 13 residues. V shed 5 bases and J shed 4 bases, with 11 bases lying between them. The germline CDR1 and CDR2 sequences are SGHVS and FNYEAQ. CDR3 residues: CASSLNRGTEAFF. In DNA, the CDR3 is TGTGCCAGCAGCCTCAATAGGGGCACTGAAGCTTTCTTT.

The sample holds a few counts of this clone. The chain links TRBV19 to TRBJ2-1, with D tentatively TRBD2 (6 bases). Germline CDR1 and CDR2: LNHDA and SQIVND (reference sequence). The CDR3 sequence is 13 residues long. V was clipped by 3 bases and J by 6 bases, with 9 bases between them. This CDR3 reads CASSISGVNEQFF. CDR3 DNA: TGTGCCAGTAGTATCTCGGGGGTCAATGAGCAGTTCTTC.

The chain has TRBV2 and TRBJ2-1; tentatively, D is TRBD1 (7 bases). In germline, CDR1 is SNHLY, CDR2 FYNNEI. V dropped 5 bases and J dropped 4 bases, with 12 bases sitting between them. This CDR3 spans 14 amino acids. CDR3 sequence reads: CASSTQGGYNEQFF. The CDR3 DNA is TGTGCCAGCAGTACCCAGGGGGGATACAATGAGCAGTTCTTC.

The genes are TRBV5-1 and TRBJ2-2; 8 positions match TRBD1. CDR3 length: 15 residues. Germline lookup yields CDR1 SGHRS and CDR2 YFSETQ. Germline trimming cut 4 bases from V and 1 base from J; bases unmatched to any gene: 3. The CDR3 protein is CASSKGQENTGELFF. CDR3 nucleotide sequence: TGCGCCAGCAGCAAGGGACAGGAGAACACCGGGGAGCTGTTTTTT.

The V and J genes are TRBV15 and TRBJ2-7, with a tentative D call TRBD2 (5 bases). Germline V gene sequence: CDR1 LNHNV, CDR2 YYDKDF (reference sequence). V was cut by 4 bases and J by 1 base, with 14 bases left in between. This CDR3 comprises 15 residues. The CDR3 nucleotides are TGTGCCACCAGCAAAGAGGTGGGAGCTTCCTACGAGCAGTACTTC. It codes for CATSKEVGASYEQYF.

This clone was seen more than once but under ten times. The CDR3 is CASSQAGRFRNQPQHF. The CDR3 DNA reads TGTGCCAGCAGCCAAGCAGGGAGGTTCCGGAATCAGCCCCAGCATTTT. V usage is TRBV14 and J usage is TRBJ1-5, with D perhaps matching TRBD1 (5 bases). This CDR3 has 16 residues. Germline V gene sequence: CDR1 SGHDN, CDR2 FVKESK. Trimming stripped 1 base from V and 4 bases from J, with 14 bases between.

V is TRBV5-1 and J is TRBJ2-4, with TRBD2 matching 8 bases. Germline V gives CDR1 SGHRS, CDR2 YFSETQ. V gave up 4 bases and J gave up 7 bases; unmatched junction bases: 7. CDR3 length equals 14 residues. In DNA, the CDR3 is TGCGCCAGCAGCCCCGGGAGGGGCGGGAACATTCAGTACTTC. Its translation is CASSPGRGGNIQYF.

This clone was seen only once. The CDR3 nucleotides read TGTGCCAGCAGCCAGGTCGGCGGTCCGGTCCTGACTTTC. It specifies CASSQVGGPVLTF. The J gene is TRBJ2-6, the V gene TRBV3-1 (or the pseudogene TRBV3-2); no clear D gene. With 3 bases removed from V and 13 bases from J, the gap between germline ends came to 13 bases. Germline CDR1 and CDR2: LGHDT and YNNKEL (reference sequence). The CDR3 extends over 13 amino acids.

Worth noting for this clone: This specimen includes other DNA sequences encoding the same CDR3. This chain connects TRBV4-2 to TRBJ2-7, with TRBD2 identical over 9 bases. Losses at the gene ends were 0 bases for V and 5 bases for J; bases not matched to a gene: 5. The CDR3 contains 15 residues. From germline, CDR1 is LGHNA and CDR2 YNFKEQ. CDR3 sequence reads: CASSQEPRGGDEQYF. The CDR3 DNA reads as TGTGCCAGCAGCCAAGAGCCGCGGGGGGGGGACGAGCAGTACTTC.